Each of the 32 T cell receptor beta chains below was sequenced from the same sample in a study of shared clonotypes between healthy human individuals. Here immunoSEQ multiplex PCR was the method, and the copy in TCRdb shows in-frame clones only, minus some. Here the sample spans more than 2,000,000 clones, around 90% being singletons. The sample comprised naive CD4+ T cells sorted from blood. Subset indicated: CD45RA+ positively selected. The source is a man younger than 35 in good health.

The chain uses TRBV19 and TRBJ1-5; D may be TRBD1 (6 bases). Trimming pared 1 base from V and 0 bases from J, leaving 16 bases between. Germline values: CDR1 LNHDA, CDR2 SQIVND (reference sequence). This CDR3 is 18 amino acids long. In DNA, the CDR3 is TGTGCCAGTAGTATAGGGCTTCCCGGGACACATAGCAATCAGCCCCAGCATTTT. Translated, it gives CASSIGLPGTHSNQPQHF.

The V call is TRBV2, the J call TRBJ1-5, with TRBD1 identical over 7 bases. V trimming: 2 bases; J trimming: 6 bases; junction bases outside the gene matches: 7. The germline V gene has CDR1 SNHLY and CDR2 FYNNEI. CDR3 size: 15 residues. CDR3 in amino acids: CASSEQQGNVQPQHF. The CDR3 coding sequence is TGTGCCAGCAGTGAACAACAGGGGAACGTTCAGCCCCAGCATTTT.

The chain recombines TRBV19 with TRBJ1-2; D might be TRBD1 (5 bases). Germline V gene sequence: CDR1 LNHDA, CDR2 SQIVND (reference sequence). V shed 3 bases and J shed 5 bases, with 16 bases lying between them. This CDR3 comprises 15 residues. This CDR3 is CASSIRGAPGYGYTF. The CDR3 DNA reads as TGTGCCAGTAGTATCAGAGGGGCCCCTGGGTATGGCTACACCTTC.

The chain carries TRBV30 and TRBJ1-6; 8 bases line up with TRBD1. V lost 6 bases and J lost 2; bases outside the gene matches: 9. CDR1 is GTSNPN, CDR2 SVGIG, per germline (reference sequence). There are 16 residues in the CDR3. CDR3: CACSGQAGTYNSPLHF. The CDR3 coding sequence is TGTGCCTGTTCGGGACAGGCGGGGACCTATAATTCACCCCTCCACTTT. The full variable domain, completed using reference TRBV30 and TRBJ1-6, is SQTIHQWPATLVQPVGSPLSLECTVEGTSNPNLYWYRQAAGRGLQLLFYSVGIGQISSEVPQNLSASRPQDRQFILSSKKLLLSDSGFYLCACSGQAGTYNSPLHFGNGTRLTVT.

V is TRBV18 and J is TRBJ2-3, with TRBD2 identical over 7 bases. Germline assignment: CDR1 KGHSH and CDR2 LQKENI. The CDR3 spans 16 residues. V shed 1 base, J shed 0 bases, and the junction held 4 bases outside the gene matches. The CDR3 loop reads CASSPQGGASTDTQYF. The CDR3 DNA follows: TGTGCCAGCTCACCACAGGGAGGGGCTAGCACAGATACGCAGTATTTT.

The gene calls are TRBV7-2 and TRBJ2-7; D gene ambiguous. V was trimmed by 5 bases and J by 3 bases, leaving 5 bases between them. Looked up from germline, CDR1 is SGHTA and CDR2 is FQGNSA. The CDR3 is 11 amino acids. For the CDR3, the DNA is TGTGCCAGCAGCCCTCACTACGAGCAGTACTTC. Its protein is CASSPHYEQYF. The entire variable domain, with the rest obtained from reference TRBV7-2 and TRBJ2-7, is as follows: GAGVSQSPSNKVTEKGKDVELRCDPISGHTALYWYRQSLGQGLEFLIYFQGNSAPDKSGLPSDRFSAERTGGSVSTLTIQRTQQEDSAVYLCASSPHYEQYFGPGTRLTVT.

Comment on this clone: This CDR3 is also generated by other DNA sequences in the sample. V gene TRBV18 combines with J gene TRBJ2-1; D gene uncertain. V dropped 3 bases and J dropped 5 bases, with 5 bases sitting between them. There are 12 residues in the CDR3. The germline gives CDR1 KGHSH, CDR2 LQKENI. The CDR3 DNA sequence: TGTGCCAGCTCACCTAGAGACAATGAGCAGTTCTTC. Its translation is CASSPRDNEQFF.

As DNA, the CDR3 is TGTGCCAGCAGTTTCGTGGGGGCCGGGGAGCTGTTTTTT. Encoded protein: CASSFVGAGELFF. The chain employs TRBV7-2 and TRBJ2-2; possibly TRBD1 or TRBD2 for D (5 bases each). The CDR3 contains 13 residues. Germline CDR1 is SGHTA and CDR2 is FQGNSA. V gave up 6 bases and J gave up 6 bases, with 11 bases separating them.

The chain is built from TRBV5-6 and TRBJ2-5; TRBD2 matches at 9 bases. V shed 2 bases and J 3 bases; nucleotides not matched to a gene: 8. The CDR3 sequence is 16 residues long. Germline CDR1 reads SGHDT; CDR2 reads YYEEEE. CDR3 amino acids: CASSLGSGGREETQYF. CDR3 DNA: TGTGCCAGCAGCTTAGGGAGCGGGGGGAGGGAAGAGACCCAGTACTTC.

The table lists this clone with a count of one. J is TRBJ2-1 and V is TRBV5-1; the match to TRBD2 covers 10 bases. With 6 bases clipped from V and 8 bases from J, the junction kept 8 bases outside the gene matches. Germline-derived CDR1 and CDR2 are SGHRS and YFSETQ. CDR3 length equals 14 residues. This CDR3 is CASTIAGGGHEQFF. CDR3 DNA sequence: TGCGCCAGCACCATAGCGGGGGGCGGCCATGAGCAGTTCTTC.

In this sample, this clone turned up once. This chain links TRBV27 with TRBJ2-2, with 7 bases fitting TRBD1. The CDR3 sequence is 16 residues long. The J segment lost 1 base and the V segment lost 3 bases, leaving 5 bases of the junction unmatched. Germline values: CDR1 MNHEY, CDR2 SMNVEV (reference sequence). CDR3 DNA: TGTGCCAGCAGTTTTACAGGGGCCGTGAACACCGGGGAGCTGTTTTTT. Amino acid sequence: CASSFTGAVNTGELFF.

The chain has TRBV15 and TRBJ1-5; 12 positions match TRBD1. The CDR3 is 14 residues long. The V gene's germline CDR1 is LNHNV and CDR2 YYDKDF (reference sequence). V dropped 7 bases and J dropped 7; count of bases not matched to a gene: 5. CDR3: CATNRDRGPQPQHF. The CDR3 nucleotides are TGTGCCACCAACCGGGACAGGGGGCCCCAGCCCCAGCATTTT.

The chain uses TRBV2 and TRBJ1-5, with D hard to call. There are 15 residues in the CDR3. CDR1 SNHLY and CDR2 FYNNEI come from the germline V gene. The V end was cut by 7 bases, the J end by 1 base, with 14 bases between. The CDR3 loop is CASTIGGASNQPQHF. The CDR3 region has the DNA TGTGCCAGCACCATCGGCGGCGCAAGCAATCAGCCCCAGCATTTT.

This rearrangement joins TRBV11-2 to TRBJ1-3, with TRBD1 matching over 10 bases. CDR1 and CDR2 (germline): SGHAT, FQNNGV. With 2 bases clipped from V and 8 bases from J, the junction kept 6 bases outside the gene matches. The CDR3 extends over 15 amino acids. CDR3 sequence (DNA): TGTGCCAGCAGCTTAACCGGGACAGGGGTGGACACCATATATTTT. Translation gives CASSLTGTGVDTIYF.

The chain is built from TRBV6-6 and TRBJ1-5, with a weak D call TRBD1 (6 bases). Trimming shortened V by 10 bases and J by 8 bases, and 15 bases separated the two germline ends. The CDR3 has 12 amino acids. In germline, CDR1 is MNHNY, CDR2 SVGAGI (reference sequence). The CDR3 spells CATMQGNEPQHF. In DNA, the CDR3 is TGTGCCACCATGCAGGGGAATGAGCCCCAGCATTTT.

The CDR3 DNA follows: TGCGCCAGCAGCCAAGATTTGCAGGGACGTTTTGGCTACACCTTC. Residues: CASSQDLQGRFGYTF. The rearrangement uses TRBV4-1 and TRBJ1-2, with a weak D call TRBD1 (5 bases). V lost 0 bases and J lost 7, with 15 bases in between. CDR1 MGHRA and CDR2 YSYEKL come from the germline V gene. The CDR3 runs 15 residues.

The CDR3 sequence: CASSLTAKETQYF. Written as DNA, the CDR3 is TGCGCCAGCAGCCTGACGGCCAAAGAGACCCAGTACTTC. This sequence joins TRBV5-1 and TRBJ2-5; no reliable D call. Germline V gives CDR1 SGHRS, CDR2 YFSETQ. V was pared by 4 bases and J by 3 bases, with 10 bases between. There are 13 residues in the CDR3.

This chain links TRBV2 with TRBJ1-4; D not certain. This CDR3 has 12 residues. In germline, CDR1 is SNHLY, CDR2 FYNNEI. V was pared by 8 bases and J by 7 bases, with 11 bases between. The CDR3 region is CASVMMGEKLFF. The DNA for the CDR3 is TGTGCCAGCGTAATGATGGGTGAAAAACTGTTTTTT. Full variable domain (remainder filled in from reference TRBV2 and TRBJ1-4): EPEVTQTPSHQVTQMGQEVILRCVPISNHLYFYWYRQILGQKVEFLVSFYNNEISEKSEIFDDQFSVERPDGSNFTLKIRSTKLEDSAMYFCASVMMGEKLFFGSGTQLSVL.

To note about this clone: In the same sample, other DNA sequences code for this CDR3. The chain is built from TRBV13 and TRBJ2-3, with 9 nucleotides matching TRBD2. V lost 0 bases and J lost 3; bases outside the gene matches: 1. The CDR3 consists of 15 residues. Germline V lookup: CDR1 PRHDT, CDR2 FYEKMQ (reference sequence). The CDR3: CASSLGLAGTDTQYF. In nucleotides, the CDR3 is TGTGCCAGCAGCTTAGGACTAGCGGGTACAGATACGCAGTATTTT.

The CDR3 sequence: CATSRDRLAGTTDTQYF. CDR3 bases: TGTGCCACCAGCAGGGATAGACTAGCGGGGACCACAGATACGCAGTATTTT. The chain has TRBV15 and TRBJ2-3, with 11 bases matching TRBD2. J was trimmed by 2 bases and V by 3 bases; bases with no gene match: 7. Germline values: CDR1 LNHNV, CDR2 YYDKDF (reference sequence). CDR3 size: 17 residues.

In the case of this clone: Other DNA variants within this sample encode the same CDR3. The CDR3 nucleotides read TGTGCCAGCAGCTTAGTTGGGGGACCCTACGAGCAGTACTTC. It codes for CASSLVGGPYEQYF. The gene calls are TRBV7-2 and TRBJ2-7; TRBD1 or TRBD2 may be the D gene (5 bases each). The CDR3 is 14 residues long. Germline CDR1 is SGHTA and CDR2 is FQGNSA. V was clipped by 1 base and J by 2 bases, with 9 bases between them.

The CDR3 loop is CSAIAGGADTQYF. In DNA form, the CDR3 reads TGCAGCGCTATAGCGGGGGGGGCAGATACGCAGTATTTT. V is TRBV29-1 and J is TRBJ2-3; 11 positions match TRBD2. J gave up 4 bases and V 7 bases, and 4 bases lay outside the gene matches. Germline V gene data show CDR1 as SQVTM and CDR2 as ANQGSEA. The CDR3 length is 13 residues.

V is TRBV30 and J is TRBJ2-5; 11 nucleotides line up with TRBD2. The CDR3 covers 15 residues. With V trimmed by 2 bases and J by 4 bases, 6 bases remained unmatched. The germline V gene encodes CDR1 GTSNPN and CDR2 SVGIG (reference sequence). CDR3 residues: CAWSTSSGGTETQYF. The CDR3 DNA follows: TGTGCCTGGAGTACGTCTAGCGGGGGGACAGAGACCCAGTACTTC.

This sequence joins TRBV11-2 and TRBJ2-3, with 7 bases matching TRBD1. V shed 5 bases and J 4 bases; nucleotides not matched to a gene: 6. Germline lookup yields CDR1 SGHAT and CDR2 FQNNGV. The CDR3 has 14 residues. The CDR3 nucleotides are TGTGCCAGCAGCAAAGGACAGGTATCAGATACGCAGTATTTT. Its translation is CASSKGQVSDTQYF.

The chain couples TRBV5-1 to TRBJ2-3; weak D call: TRBD2 (7 bases). The ends were cut back, 6 bases at V and 2 bases at J, with 19 bases in the middle. The CDR3 sequence is 16 residues long. CDR1 and CDR2 from the germline V gene are SGHRS and YFSETQ. CDR3 in DNA: TGCGCCAGCAATCTTAACGGGGGGCAAGACACAGATACGCAGTATTTT. Residues: CASNLNGGQDTDTQYF.

The rearrangement links TRBV29-1 to TRBJ2-7; possible D gene TRBD2, 5 bases. The CDR3 runs to 12 residues. Trimming left V 4 bases short and J 5 bases short, with 12 bases between. Looked up from germline, CDR1 is SQVTM and CDR2 is ANQGSEA. The CDR3 sequence is CSVVRGSHEQYF. The CDR3 nucleotides read TGCAGCGTTGTGAGAGGGTCCCACGAGCAGTACTTC.

V usage is TRBV6-5 and J usage is TRBJ2-7; D possibly corresponds to TRBD1 (5 bases). Germline assignment: CDR1 MNHEY and CDR2 SVGAGI. CDR3 length: 12 residues. V lost 4 bases and J lost 5, with 9 bases in between. The CDR3 loop reads CASSSRGDEQYF. CDR3 sequence (DNA): TGTGCCAGCAGTTCAAGGGGCGACGAGCAGTACTTC.

The chain uses TRBV14 and TRBJ1-2, with D unclear. CDR3 size: 20 residues. CDR1 is SGHDN, CDR2 FVKESK, per germline. With 2 bases removed from V and 2 bases from J, the gap between germline ends came to 27 bases. This CDR3 reads CASSQRNLVASLGGNYGYTF. The CDR3 DNA reads as TGTGCCAGCAGCCAAAGAAACCTGGTGGCATCTCTTGGCGGGAACTATGGCTACACCTTC.

The chain recombines TRBV2 with TRBJ2-1; D ambiguous. Trimming stripped 7 bases from V and 3 bases from J, with 4 bases between. This CDR3 is built from 11 residues. Germline CDR1 and CDR2: SNHLY and FYNNEI. The CDR3 region has the DNA TGTGCCAGCATGGTCTACAATGAGCAGTTCTTC. It translates to CASMVYNEQFF.

In nucleotides, the CDR3 is TGTGCCAGCAGTGACAGCGGGACCATATACGAGCAGTACTTC. Protein: CASSDSGTIYEQYF. The chain is built from TRBV25-1 and TRBJ2-7; TRBD2 aligns across 7 bases. The V gene end was trimmed by 3 bases and the J gene end by 4 bases; junction bases not matched to a gene: 6. CDR1 is MGHDK, CDR2 SYGVNS, per germline. The CDR3 length is 14 residues.

This clone has a single count. This chain joins TRBV9 and TRBJ2-2; TRBD2 agrees at 7 bases. V trimming: 3 bases; J trimming: 2 bases; junction bases outside the gene matches: 4. CDR3 length: 15 residues. CDR1 is SGDLS, CDR2 YYNGEE, per germline. The DNA of the CDR3 is TGTGCCAGCAGCGCTCTAGCGGCTAACACCGGGGAGCTGTTTTTT. Translating gives CASSALAANTGELFF.

The rearrangement uses TRBV5-4 and TRBJ2-7, with 10 positions matching TRBD1. The CDR3 totals 15 residues. CDR1 and CDR2 (germline): SGHNT, YYREEE (reference sequence). Germline trimming cut 4 bases from V and 5 bases from J; bases unmatched to any gene: 9. The CDR3 nucleotides are TGTGCCAGCAGCCCAGGAGGGACAGGGGCCAACGAGCAGTACTTC. Protein product: CASSPGGTGANEQYF.